This TCR beta chain is from a study of blood T cell repertoires in COVID-19. For the study at large: Some COVID-19 samples were acute and others convalescent; all came from the United States, Italy and Spain.

With 5 bases removed from V and 4 bases from J, the gap between germline ends came to 9 bases. The CDR3 is 13 amino acids. In the original processing: Quantification of nucleated cells was approximated via reference gene primer amplification. The data were produced by immunoSEQ multiplex PCR, yet TCRdb's version contains in-frame clones alone and is incomplete. D and trimming were read from the DNA, whereas the V and J calls and clone size are those reported in that table. The top ten clones hold over 2% of a sample with about 270,000 clones, 75% to 90% of them seen once. The clonotype originates from a woman between 18 and 29 years old who had recovered from COVID-19. Sequenced input: PBMCs or T cells enriched from blood (not recorded which). The chain joins TRBV12-3 or TRBV12-4 to TRBJ1-5, with a weak D call TRBD1 (5 bases). CDR3 region: CASSRTPNQPQHF. The CDR3, as DNA: TGTGCCAGCAGTAGGACACCTAATCAGCCCCAGCATTTT.